This T cell receptor (beta chain) was documented in a study of response to subunit inactivated influenza vaccine. General study results and limits: T cells newly recruited by each seasonal influenza vaccination are few, the authors suggested.

This clonotype occurred a few times. The target antigen is unknown. TCRdb recomputed calls from the RT-PCR reads with MiXCR, one row per CDR3 protein. The data contain fewer than 550,000 distinct CDR3 sequences, approximately 24% of them seen just once; the ten biggest clones take up 1.5% to 2%. The sequence came from a man aged 45-60 years who received an inactivated influenza vaccine. The sequencing used CD4+ T cells sorted from PBMCs, collected about 5 days after vaccination.

The CDR3 bases are TGCAGCGTTGAAGGGAAGGGGGGAACACGAGAGACCCAGTACTTC. This gives the protein CSVEGKGGTRETQYF. This rearrangement joins TRBV29-1 to TRBJ2-5, with D perhaps TRBD1 or TRBD2 (6 bases each). The CDR3 extends over 15 amino acids. V was trimmed by 1 base and J by 4 bases, leaving 16 bases between them. In germline, CDR1 is SQVTM, CDR2 ANQGSEA.